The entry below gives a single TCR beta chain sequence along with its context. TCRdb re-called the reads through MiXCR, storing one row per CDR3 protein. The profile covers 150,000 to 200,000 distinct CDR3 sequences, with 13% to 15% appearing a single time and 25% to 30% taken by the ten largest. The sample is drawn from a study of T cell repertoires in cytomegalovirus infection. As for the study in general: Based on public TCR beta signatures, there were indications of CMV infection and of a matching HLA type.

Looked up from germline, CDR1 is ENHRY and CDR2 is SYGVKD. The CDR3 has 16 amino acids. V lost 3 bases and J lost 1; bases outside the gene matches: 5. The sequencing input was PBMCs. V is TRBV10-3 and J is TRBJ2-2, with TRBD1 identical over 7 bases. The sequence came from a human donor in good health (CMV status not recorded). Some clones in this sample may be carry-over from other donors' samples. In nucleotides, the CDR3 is TGTGCCATCAGTGAAACGACAGGGAGGAACACCGGGGAGCTGTTTTTT. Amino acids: CAISETTGRNTGELFF.